This T cell receptor beta chain was captured by sequencing in a study of blood T cells in healthy people across ages. Study-level points and caveats: Naive T cell percentage and TCR beta diversity correlated strongly.

Comment on this clonotype: As yet, its antigen is unknown.

Next came a second PCR, run for 7 to 11 cycles, which used a sample-barcoded 5' primer along with a J-beta primer mix. Each CDR3 protein is one row after TCRdb ran MiXCR on the 5' RACE reads. Seen here are 730,000 or so distinct CDR3 sequences, around 43% observed once, and the top ten hold 25% to 35%. Looked up from germline, CDR1 is WNHNN and CDR2 is SYGVQD (reference sequence). The CDR3 extends over 18 amino acids. The J segment lost 1 base and the V segment lost 5 bases, leaving 14 bases of the junction unmatched. The source material was blood. This chain connects TRBV10-1 to TRBJ1-1, with 9 bases aligning to TRBD1. The sequence was collected from a man older than 75 in good health. In nucleotides, the CDR3 is TGCGCCAGCAGTCCGAACCACCGGACAGGGGCGAAGAACACTGAAGCTTTCTTT. This sequence encodes CASSPNHRTGAKNTEAFF.